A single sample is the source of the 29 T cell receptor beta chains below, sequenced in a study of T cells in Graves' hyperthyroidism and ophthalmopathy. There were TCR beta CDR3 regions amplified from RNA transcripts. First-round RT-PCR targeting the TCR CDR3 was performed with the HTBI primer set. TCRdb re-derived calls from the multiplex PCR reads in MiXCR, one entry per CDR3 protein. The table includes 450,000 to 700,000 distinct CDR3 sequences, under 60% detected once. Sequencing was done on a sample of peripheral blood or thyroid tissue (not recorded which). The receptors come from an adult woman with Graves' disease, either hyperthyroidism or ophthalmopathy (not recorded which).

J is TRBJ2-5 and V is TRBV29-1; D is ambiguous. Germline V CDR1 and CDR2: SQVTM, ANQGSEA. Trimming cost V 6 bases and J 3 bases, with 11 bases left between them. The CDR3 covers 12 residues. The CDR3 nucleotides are TGCAGCGTGGCCAAGAAGGAAGAGACCCAGTACTTC. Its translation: CSVAKKEETQYF. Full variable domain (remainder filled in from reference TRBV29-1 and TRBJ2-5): SAVISQKPSRDICQRGTSLTIQCQVDSQVTMMFWYRQQPGQSLTLIATANQGSEATYESGFVIDKFPISRPNLTFSTLTVSNMSPEDSSIYLCSVAKKEETQYFGPGTRLLVL.

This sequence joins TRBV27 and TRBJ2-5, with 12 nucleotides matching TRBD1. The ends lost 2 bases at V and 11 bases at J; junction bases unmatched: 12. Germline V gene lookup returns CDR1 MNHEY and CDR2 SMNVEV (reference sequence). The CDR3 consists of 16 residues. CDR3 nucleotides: TGTGCCAGCAGTTTACCGGGACAGGGGGCTAATCCGGTGCAGTACTTC. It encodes CASSLPGQGANPVQYF.

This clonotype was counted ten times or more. CDR3 protein: CASTLNRDQPQHF. The DNA for the CDR3 is TGTGCCAGCACCCTAAACAGGGATCAGCCCCAGCATTTT. The chain employs TRBV12-3 or TRBV12-4 and TRBJ1-5; a possible D gene is TRBD1 (6 bases). The V and J ends lost 7 bases and 5 bases respectively, with 12 bases between them. The CDR3 is 13 amino acids.

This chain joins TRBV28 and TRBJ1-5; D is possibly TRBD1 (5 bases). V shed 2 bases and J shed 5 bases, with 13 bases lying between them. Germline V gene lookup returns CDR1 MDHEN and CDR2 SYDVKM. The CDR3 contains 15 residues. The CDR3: CASSLQGWVHQPQHF. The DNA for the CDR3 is TGTGCCAGCAGTTTACAGGGATGGGTTCATCAGCCCCAGCATTTT.

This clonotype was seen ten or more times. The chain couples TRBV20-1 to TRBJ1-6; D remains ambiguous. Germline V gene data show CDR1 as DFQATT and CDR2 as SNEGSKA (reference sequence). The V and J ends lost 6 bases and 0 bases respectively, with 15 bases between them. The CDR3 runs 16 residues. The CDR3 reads CSARPPGSSYNSPLHF. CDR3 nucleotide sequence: TGCAGTGCCAGGCCCCCGGGGAGCTCCTATAATTCACCCCTCCACTTT.

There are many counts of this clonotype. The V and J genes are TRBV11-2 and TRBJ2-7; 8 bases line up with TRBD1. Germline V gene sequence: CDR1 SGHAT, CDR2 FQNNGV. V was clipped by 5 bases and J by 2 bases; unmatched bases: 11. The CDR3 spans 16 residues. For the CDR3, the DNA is TGTGCCAGCAGCCCACGATTGTCCAGGGGGCCCTACGAGCAGTACTTC. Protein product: CASSPRLSRGPYEQYF.

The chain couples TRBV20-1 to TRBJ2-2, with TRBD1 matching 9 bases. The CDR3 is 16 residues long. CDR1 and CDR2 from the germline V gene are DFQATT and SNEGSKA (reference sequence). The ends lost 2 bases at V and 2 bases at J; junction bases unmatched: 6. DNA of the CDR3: TGCAGTGCTAGATCTCCGGGACAGGGTAACACCGGGGAGCTGTTTTTT. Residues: CSARSPGQGNTGELFF.

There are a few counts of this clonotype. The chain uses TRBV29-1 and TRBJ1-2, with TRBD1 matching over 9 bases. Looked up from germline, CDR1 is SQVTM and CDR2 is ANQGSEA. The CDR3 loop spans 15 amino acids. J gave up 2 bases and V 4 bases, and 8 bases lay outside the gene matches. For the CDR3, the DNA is TGCAGCGTTGTGCACGGGACAGGGAAAAACTATGGCTACACCTTC. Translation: CSVVHGTGKNYGYTF.

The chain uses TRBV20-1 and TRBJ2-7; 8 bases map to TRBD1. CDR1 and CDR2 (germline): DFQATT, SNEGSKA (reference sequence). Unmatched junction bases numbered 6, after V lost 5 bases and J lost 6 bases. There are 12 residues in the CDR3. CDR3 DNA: TGCAGTGCTCCCCGGACAGGGCTCGAGCAGTACTTC. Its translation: CSAPRTGLEQYF.

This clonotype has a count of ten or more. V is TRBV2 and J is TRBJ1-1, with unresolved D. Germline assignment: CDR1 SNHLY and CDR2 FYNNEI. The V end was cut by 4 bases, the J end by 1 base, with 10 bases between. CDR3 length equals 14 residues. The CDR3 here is CASSASRWNTEAFF. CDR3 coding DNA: TGTGCCAGCAGTGCCAGTCGGTGGAACACTGAAGCTTTCTTT.

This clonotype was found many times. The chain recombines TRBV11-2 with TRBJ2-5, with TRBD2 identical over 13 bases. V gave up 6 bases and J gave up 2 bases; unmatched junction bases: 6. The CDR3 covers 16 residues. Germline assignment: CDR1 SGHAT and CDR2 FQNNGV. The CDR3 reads CASRSLAGGLQETQYF. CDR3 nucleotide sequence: TGTGCCAGCAGATCACTAGCGGGAGGGCTACAAGAGACCCAGTACTTC.

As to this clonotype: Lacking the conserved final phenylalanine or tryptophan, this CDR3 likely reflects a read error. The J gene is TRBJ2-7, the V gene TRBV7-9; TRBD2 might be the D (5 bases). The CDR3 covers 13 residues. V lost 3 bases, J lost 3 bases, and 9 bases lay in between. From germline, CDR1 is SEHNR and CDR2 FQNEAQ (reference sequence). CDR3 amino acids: CASSLTGNYEQYL. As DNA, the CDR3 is TGTGCCAGCAGCTTGACGGGAAACTACGAGCAGTACCTC.

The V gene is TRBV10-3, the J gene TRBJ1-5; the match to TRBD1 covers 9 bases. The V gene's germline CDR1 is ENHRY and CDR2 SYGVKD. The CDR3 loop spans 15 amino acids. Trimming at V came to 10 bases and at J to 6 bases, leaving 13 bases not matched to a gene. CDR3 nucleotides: TGTGCCACCAGCCCGGGACAGGGTTCGGGTCAGCCCCAGCATTTT. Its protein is CATSPGQGSGQPQHF.

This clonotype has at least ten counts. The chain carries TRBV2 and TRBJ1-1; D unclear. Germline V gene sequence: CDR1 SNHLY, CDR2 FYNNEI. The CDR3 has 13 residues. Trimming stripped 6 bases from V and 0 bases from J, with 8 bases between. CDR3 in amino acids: CASREQLNTEAFF. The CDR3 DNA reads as TGTGCCAGCAGGGAACAATTGAACACTGAAGCTTTCTTT.

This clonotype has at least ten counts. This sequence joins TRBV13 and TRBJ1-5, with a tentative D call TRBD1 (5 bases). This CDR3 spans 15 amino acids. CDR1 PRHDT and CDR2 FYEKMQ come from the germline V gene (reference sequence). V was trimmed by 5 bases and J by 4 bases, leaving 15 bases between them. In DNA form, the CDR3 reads TGTGCCAGCAGCAGCTCAATAAAGGGGAATCAGCCCCAGCATTTT. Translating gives CASSSSIKGNQPQHF. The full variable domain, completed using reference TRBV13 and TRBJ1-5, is AAGVIQSPRHLIKEKRETATLKCYPIPRHDTVYWYQQGPGQDPQFLISFYEKMQSDKGSIPDRFSAQQFSDYHSELNMSSLELGDSALYFCASSSSIKGNQPQHFGDGTRLSIL.

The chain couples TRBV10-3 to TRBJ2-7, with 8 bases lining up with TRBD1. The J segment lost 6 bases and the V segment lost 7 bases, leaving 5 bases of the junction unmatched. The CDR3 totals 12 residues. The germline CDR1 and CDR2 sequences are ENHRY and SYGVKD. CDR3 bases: TGTGCCATCAAGGCAGGGGGCGGCGAGCAGTACTTC. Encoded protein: CAIKAGGGEQYF.

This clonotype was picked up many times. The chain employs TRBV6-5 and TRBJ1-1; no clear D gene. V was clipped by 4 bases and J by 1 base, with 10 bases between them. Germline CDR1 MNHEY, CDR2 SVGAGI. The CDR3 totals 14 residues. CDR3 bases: TGTGCCAGCAGTTCCTATAGCGGGAACACTGAAGCTTTCTTT. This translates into CASSSYSGNTEAFF.

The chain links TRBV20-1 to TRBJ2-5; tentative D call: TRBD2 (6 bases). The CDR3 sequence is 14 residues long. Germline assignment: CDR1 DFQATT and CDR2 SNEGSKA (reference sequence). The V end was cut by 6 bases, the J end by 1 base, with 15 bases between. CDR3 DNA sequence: TGCAGTGCCGAACTTAGGAGGGGCCAAGAGACCCAGTACTTC. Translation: CSAELRRGQETQYF.

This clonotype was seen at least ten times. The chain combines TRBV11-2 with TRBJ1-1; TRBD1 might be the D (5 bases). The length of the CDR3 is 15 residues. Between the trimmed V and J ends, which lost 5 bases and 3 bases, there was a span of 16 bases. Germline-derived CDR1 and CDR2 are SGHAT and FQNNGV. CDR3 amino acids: CASSAFQGSDTEAFF. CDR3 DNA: TGTGCCAGCAGCGCATTTCAGGGCTCGGACACTGAAGCTTTCTTT. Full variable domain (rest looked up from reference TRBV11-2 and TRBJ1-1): EAGVAQSPRYKIIEKRQSVAFWCNPISGHATLYWYQQILGQGPKLLIQFQNNGVVDDSQLPKDRFSAERLKGVDSTLKIQPAKLEDSAVYLCASSAFQGSDTEAFFGQGTRLTVV.

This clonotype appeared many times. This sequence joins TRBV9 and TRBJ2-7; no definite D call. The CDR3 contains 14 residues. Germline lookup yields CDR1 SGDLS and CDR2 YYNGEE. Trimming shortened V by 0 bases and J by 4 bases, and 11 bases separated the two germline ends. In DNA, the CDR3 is TGTGCCAGCAGCGTAGCCGGCGGTATGTACGAGCAGTACTTC. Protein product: CASSVAGGMYEQYF. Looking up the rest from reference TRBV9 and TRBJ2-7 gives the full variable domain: DSGVTQTPKHLITATGQRVTLRCSPRSGDLSVYWYQQSLDQGLQFLIQYYNGEERAKGNILERFSAQQFPDLHSELNLSSLELGDSALYFCASSVAGGMYEQYFGPGTRLTVT.

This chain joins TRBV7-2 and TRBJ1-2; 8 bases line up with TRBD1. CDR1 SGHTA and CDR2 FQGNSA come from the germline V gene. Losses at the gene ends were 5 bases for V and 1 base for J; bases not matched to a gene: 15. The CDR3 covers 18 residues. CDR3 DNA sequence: TGTGCCAGCAGCCGACCGACAGGGGCTAAGCTTTTTAACTATGGCTACACCTTC. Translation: CASSRPTGAKLFNYGYTF.

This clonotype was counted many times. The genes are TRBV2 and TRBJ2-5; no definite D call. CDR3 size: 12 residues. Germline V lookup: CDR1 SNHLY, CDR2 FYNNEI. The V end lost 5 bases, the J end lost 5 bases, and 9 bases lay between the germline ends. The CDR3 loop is CASSRPWETQYF. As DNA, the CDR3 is TGTGCCAGCAGTAGGCCTTGGGAGACCCAGTACTTC.

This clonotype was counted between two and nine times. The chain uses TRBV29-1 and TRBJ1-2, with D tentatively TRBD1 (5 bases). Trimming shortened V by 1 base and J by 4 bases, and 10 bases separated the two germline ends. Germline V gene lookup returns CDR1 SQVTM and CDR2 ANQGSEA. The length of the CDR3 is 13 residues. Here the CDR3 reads CSVEGGVSYGYTF. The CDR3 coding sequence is TGCAGCGTTGAAGGGGGGGTCAGCTATGGCTACACCTTC.

CDR3 nucleotide sequence: TGTGCCAGCAGCGCAGGGGTAGCCTATAATTCACCCCTCCACTTT. This codes for CASSAGVAYNSPLHF. This chain uses TRBV9 with TRBJ1-6; D is perhaps TRBD1 (6 bases). The CDR3 is 15 residues long. Germline CDR1 reads SGDLS; CDR2 reads YYNGEE. Trimming left V 3 bases short and J 2 bases short, with 9 bases between.

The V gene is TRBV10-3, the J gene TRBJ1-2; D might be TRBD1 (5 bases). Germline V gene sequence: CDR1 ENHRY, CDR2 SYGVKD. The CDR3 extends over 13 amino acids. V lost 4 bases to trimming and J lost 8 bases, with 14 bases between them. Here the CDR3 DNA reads TGTGCCATCAGTGCCGGGGGTACGGACGGCTACACCTTC. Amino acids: CAISAGGTDGYTF.

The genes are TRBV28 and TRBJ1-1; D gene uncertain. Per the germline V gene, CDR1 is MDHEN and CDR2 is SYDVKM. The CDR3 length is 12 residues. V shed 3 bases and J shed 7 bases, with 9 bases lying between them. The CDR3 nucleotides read TGTGCCAGCAGTTTTTTGGGCGTTGAAGCTTTCTTT. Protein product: CASSFLGVEAFF.

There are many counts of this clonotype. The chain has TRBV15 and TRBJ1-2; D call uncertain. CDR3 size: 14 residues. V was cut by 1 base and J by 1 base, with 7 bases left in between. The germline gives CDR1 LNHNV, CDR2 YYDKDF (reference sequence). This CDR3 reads CATSRGMSNYGYTF. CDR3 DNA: TGTGCCACCAGCAGAGGAATGAGTAACTATGGCTACACCTTC. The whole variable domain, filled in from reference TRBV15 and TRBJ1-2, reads DAMVIQNPRYQVTQFGKPVTLSCSQTLNHNVMYWYQQKSSQAPKLLFHYYDKDFNNEADTPDNFQSRRPNTSFCFLDIRSPGLGDTAMYLCATSRGMSNYGYTFGSGTRLTVV.

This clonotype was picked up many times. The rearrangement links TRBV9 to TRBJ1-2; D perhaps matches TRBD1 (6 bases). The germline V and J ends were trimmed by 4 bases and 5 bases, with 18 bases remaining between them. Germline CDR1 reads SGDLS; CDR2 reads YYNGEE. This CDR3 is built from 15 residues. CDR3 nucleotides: TGTGCCAGCAGCTCCCACTGGGACACCTATTATGGCTACACCTTC. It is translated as CASSSHWDTYYGYTF.

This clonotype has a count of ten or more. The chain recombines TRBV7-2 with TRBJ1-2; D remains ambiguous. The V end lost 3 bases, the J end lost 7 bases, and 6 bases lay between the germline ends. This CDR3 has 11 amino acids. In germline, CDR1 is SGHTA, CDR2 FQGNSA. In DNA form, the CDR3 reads TGTGCCAGCAGCTTGTACCTTGGCTACACCTTC. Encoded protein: CASSLYLGYTF.